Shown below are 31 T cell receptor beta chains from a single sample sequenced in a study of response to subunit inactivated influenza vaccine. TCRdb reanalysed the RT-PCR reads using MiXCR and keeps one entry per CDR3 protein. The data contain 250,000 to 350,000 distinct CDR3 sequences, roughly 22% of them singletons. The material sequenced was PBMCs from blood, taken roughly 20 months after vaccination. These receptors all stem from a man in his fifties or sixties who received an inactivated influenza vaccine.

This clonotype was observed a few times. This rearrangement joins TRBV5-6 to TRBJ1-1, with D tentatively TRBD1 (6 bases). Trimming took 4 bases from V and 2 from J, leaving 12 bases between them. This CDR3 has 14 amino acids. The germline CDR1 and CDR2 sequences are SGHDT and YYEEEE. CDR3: CASSGGQKNTEAFF. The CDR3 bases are TGTGCCAGCAGCGGAGGACAGAAAAACACTGAAGCTTTCTTT.

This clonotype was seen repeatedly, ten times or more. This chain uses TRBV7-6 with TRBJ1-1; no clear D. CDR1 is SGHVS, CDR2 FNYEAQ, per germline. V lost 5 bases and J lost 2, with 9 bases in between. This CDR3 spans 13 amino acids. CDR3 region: CASSPNYNTEAFF. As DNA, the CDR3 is TGTGCCAGCAGCCCGAATTACAACACTGAAGCTTTCTTT.

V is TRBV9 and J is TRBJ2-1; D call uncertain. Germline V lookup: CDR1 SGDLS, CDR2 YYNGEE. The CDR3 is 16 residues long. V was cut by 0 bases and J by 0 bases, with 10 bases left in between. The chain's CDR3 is CASSVEPLPSYNEQFF. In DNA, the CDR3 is TGTGCCAGCAGCGTAGAACCGCTCCCCTCCTACAATGAGCAGTTCTTC.

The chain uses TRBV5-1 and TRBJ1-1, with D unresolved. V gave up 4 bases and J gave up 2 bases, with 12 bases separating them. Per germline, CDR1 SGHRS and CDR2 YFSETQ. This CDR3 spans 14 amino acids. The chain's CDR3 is CASSPGNRNTEAFF. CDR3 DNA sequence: TGCGCCAGCAGCCCAGGCAACAGAAACACTGAAGCTTTCTTT.

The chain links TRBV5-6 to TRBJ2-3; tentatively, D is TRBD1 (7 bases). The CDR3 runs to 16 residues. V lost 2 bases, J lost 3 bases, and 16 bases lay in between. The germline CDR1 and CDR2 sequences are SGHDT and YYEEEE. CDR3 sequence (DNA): TGTGCCAGCAGCTTCCTCCCAGGGGGAGGAACAGATACGCAGTATTTT. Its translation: CASSFLPGGGTDTQYF.

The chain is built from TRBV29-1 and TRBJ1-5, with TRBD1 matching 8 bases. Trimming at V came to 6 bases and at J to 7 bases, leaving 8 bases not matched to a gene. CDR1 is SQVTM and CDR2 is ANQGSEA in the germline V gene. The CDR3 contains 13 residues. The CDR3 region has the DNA TGCAGCGTACGCAGGGGGCTCGGGCAGCCCCAGCATTTT. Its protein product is CSVRRGLGQPQHF.

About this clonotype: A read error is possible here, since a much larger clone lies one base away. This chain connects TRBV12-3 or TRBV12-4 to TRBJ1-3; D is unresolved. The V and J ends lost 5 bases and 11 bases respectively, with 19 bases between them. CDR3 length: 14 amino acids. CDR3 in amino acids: CASSQRASWNAIYF. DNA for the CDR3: TGTGCCAGCAGTCAGCGGGCTTCATGGAACGCCATATATTTT.

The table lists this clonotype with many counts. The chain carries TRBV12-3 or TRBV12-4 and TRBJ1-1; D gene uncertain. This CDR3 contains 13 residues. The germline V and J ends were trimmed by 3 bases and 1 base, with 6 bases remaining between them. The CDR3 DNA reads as TGTGCCAGCAGTTTGACAAAGAACACTGAAGCTTTCTTT. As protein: CASSLTKNTEAFF.

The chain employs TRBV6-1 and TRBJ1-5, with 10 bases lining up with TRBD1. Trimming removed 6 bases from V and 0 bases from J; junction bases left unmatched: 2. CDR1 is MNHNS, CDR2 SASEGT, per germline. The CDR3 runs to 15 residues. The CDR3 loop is CASSGQGVSNQPQHF. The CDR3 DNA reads TGTGCCAGCAGCGGACAGGGGGTTAGCAATCAGCCCCAGCATTTT.

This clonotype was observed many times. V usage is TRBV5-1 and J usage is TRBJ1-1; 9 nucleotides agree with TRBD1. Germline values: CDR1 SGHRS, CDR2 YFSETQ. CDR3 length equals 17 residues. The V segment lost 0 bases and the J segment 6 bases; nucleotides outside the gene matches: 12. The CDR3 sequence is CASSLAGTGHIGPEAFF. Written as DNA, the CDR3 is TGCGCCAGCAGCTTGGCCGGGACAGGGCATATTGGTCCTGAAGCTTTCTTT.

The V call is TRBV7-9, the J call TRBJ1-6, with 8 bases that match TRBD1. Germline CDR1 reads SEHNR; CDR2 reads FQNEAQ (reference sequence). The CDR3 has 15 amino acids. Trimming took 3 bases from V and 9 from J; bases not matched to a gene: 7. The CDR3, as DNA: TGTGCCAGCAGCTTGGACAGGGTAGGATCTTCACCCCTCCACTTT. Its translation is CASSLDRVGSSPLHF.

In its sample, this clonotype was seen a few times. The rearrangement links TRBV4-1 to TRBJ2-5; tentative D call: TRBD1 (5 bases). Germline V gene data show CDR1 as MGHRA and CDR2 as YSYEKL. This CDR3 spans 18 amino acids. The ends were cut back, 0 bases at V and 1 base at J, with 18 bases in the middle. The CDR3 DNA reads TGCGCCAGCAGCCAAGAAAACTCCAGGGTAATTCGCCAAGAGACCCAGTACTTC. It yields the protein CASSQENSRVIRQETQYF.

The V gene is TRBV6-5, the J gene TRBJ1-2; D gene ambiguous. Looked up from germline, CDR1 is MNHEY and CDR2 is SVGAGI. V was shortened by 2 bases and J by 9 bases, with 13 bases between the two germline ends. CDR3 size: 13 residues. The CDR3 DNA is TGTGCCAGCAGTTACCGAAATGGCCAACGCTACACCTTC. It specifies CASSYRNGQRYTF.

In DNA form, the CDR3 reads TGCGCCAGCAGCCAAAACAGGGGGCAGGCCTACGAGCAGTACTTC. Amino acids: CASSQNRGQAYEQYF. V gene TRBV5-1 combines with J gene TRBJ2-7; TRBD1 agrees at 9 bases. V dropped 4 bases and J dropped 2; count of bases not matched to a gene: 7. Germline CDR1 reads SGHRS; CDR2 reads YFSETQ. CDR3 length equals 15 residues.

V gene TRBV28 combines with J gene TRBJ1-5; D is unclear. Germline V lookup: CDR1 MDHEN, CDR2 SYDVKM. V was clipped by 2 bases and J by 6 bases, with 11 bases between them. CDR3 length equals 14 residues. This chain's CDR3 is CASSLAGEVQPQHF. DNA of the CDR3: TGTGCCAGCAGTTTAGCCGGGGAGGTTCAGCCCCAGCATTTT.

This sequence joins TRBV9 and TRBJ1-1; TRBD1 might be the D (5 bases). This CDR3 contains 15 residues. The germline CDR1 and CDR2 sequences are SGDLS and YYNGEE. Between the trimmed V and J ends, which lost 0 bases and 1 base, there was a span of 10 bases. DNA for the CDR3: TGTGCCAGCAGCGTAGGGGACTCGTCGAACACTGAAGCTTTCTTT. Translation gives CASSVGDSSNTEAFF.

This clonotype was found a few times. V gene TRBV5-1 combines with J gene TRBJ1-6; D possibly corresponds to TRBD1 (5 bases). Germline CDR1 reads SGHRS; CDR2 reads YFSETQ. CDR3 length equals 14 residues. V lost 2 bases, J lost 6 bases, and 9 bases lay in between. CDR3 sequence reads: CASSFWGINSPLHF. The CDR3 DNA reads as TGCGCCAGCAGCTTCTGGGGGATTAATTCACCCCTCCACTTT. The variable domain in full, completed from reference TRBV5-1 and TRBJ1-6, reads KAGVTQTPRYLIKTRGQQVTLSCSPISGHRSVSWYQQTPGQGLQFLFEYFSETQRNKGNFPGRFSGRQFSNSRSEMNVSTLELGDSALYLCASSFWGINSPLHFGNGTRLTVT.

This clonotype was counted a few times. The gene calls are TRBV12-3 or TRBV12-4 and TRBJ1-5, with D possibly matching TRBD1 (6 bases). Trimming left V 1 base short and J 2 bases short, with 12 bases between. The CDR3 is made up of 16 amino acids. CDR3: CASSLGQGRGNQPQHF. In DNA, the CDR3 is TGTGCCAGCAGTTTAGGGCAGGGGAGAGGCAATCAGCCCCAGCATTTT.

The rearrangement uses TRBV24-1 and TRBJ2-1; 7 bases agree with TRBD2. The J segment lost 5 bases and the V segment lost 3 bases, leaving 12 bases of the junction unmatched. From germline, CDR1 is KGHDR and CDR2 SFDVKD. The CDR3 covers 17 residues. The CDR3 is CATSDPSGAGEDNEQFF. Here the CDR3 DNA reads TGTGCCACCAGTGATCCTTCGGGCGCGGGGGAAGACAATGAGCAGTTCTTC.

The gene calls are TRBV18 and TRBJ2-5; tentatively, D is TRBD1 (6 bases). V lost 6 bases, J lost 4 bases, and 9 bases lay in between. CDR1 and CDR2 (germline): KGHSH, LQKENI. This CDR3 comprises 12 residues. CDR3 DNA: TGTGCCAGCTCGGACAGCTTAGAGACCCAGTACTTC. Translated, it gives CASSDSLETQYF.

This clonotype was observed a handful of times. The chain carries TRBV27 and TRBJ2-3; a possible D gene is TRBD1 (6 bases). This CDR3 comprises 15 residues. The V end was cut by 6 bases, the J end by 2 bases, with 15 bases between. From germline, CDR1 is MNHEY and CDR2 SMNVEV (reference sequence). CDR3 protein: CASSTPGHYTDTQYF. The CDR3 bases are TGTGCCAGCAGCACCCCGGGACACTACACAGATACGCAGTATTTT.

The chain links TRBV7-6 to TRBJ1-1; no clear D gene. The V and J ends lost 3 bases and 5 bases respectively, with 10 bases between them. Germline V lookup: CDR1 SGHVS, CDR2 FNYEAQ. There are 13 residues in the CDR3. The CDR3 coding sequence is TGTGCCAGCAGCTTTGCAAGTGCGACTGAAGCTTTCTTT. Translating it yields CASSFASATEAFF.

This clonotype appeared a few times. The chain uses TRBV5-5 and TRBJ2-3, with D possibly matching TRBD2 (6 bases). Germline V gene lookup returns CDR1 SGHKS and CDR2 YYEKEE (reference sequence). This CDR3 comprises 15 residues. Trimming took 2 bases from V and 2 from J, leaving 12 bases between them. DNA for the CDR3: TGTGCCAGCAGCTTTAGCGGAGCCCCCACAGATACGCAGTATTTT. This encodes CASSFSGAPTDTQYF. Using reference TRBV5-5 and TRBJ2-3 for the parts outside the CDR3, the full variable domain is DAGVTQSPTHLIKTRGQQVTLRCSPISGHKSVSWYQQVLGQGPQFIFQYYEKEERGRGNFPDRFSARQFPNYSSELNVNALLLGDSALYLCASSFSGAPTDTQYFGPGTRLTVL.

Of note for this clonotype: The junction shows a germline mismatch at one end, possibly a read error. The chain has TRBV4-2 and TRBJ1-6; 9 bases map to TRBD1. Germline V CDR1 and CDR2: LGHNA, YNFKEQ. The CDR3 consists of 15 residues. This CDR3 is CASRQKGQGNSPLHF. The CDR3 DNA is TGTGCCAGCCGCCAAAAGGGACAGGGAAATTCACCCCTCCACTTT.

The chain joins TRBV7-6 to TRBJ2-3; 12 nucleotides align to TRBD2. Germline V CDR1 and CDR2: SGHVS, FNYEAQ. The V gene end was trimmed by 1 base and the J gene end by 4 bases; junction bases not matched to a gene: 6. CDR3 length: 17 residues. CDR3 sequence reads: CASSLGGLAGSADTQYF. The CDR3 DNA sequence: TGTGCCAGCAGCTTAGGTGGACTAGCGGGATCCGCAGATACGCAGTATTTT.

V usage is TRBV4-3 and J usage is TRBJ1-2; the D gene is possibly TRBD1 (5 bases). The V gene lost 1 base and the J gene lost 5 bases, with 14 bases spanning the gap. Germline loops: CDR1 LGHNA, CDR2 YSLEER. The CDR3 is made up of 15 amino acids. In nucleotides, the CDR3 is TGCGCCAGCAGCCAAGGCCGGGCCCAGGGATATGGCTACACCTTC. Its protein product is CASSQGRAQGYGYTF.

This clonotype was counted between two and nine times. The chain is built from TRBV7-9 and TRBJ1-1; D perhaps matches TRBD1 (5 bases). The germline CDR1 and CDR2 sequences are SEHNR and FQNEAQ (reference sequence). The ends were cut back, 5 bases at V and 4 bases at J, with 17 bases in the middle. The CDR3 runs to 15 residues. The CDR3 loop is CASSPDSSRVTEAFF. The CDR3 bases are TGTGCCAGCAGCCCCGACAGTTCGCGTGTCACTGAAGCTTTCTTT.

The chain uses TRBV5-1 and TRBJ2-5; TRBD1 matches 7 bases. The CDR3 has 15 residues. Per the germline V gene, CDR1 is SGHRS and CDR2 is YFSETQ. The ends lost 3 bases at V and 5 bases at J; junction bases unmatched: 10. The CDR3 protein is CASSSPQGMMETQYF. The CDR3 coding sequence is TGCGCCAGCAGCTCGCCACAGGGGATGATGGAGACCCAGTACTTC.

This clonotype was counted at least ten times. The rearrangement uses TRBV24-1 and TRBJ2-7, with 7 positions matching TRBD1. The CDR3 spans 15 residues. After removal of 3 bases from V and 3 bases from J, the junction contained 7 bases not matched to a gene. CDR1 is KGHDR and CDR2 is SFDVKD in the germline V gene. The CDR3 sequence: CATSDTGTASYEQYF. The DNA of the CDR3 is TGTGCCACCAGTGATACCGGGACAGCCAGCTACGAGCAGTACTTC.

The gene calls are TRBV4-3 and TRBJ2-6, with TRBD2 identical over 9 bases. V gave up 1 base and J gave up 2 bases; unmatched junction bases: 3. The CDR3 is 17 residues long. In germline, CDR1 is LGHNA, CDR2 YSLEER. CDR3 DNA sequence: TGCGCCAGCAGCCAAGCAGCGGGAGGAACTGGGGCCAACGTCCTGACTTTC. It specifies CASSQAAGGTGANVLTF.

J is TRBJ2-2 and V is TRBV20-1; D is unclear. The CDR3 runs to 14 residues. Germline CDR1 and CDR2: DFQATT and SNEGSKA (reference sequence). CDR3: CSSNDGANTGELFF. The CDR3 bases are TGCAGCAGTAATGATGGGGCGAACACCGGGGAGCTGTTTTTT.